This T cell receptor (beta chain) was captured by sequencing in a study of cytomegalovirus exposure and HLA in healthy donors. Primers for the PCR totalled 60 Vbeta and 13 Jbeta. Assay: immunoSEQ multiplex PCR; the TCRdb copy retains only in-frame clones and omits some. The table includes some 170,000 clones, approximately 79% detected once. Note on this clone: The antigen remains undetermined.

The CDR3 spans 11 residues. Germline-derived CDR1 and CDR2 are LNHDA and SQIVND (reference sequence). The ends were cut back, 9 bases at V and 5 bases at J, with 9 bases in the middle. Study results and caveats: Most TCR sequences were uncommon, yet certain public TCRs appeared in many donors. The productive fraction for most TCR beta V segments was about 90% or about 30% in an earlier analysis.

The sequenced sample consisted of PBMCs. The receptor was isolated from a man between 40 and 49 years old in good health and CMV-seronegative. This sequence joins TRBV19 and TRBJ2-3; tentatively, D is TRBD1 (6 bases). CDR3 in amino acids: CASRGGDTQYF. The CDR3 DNA reads as TGTGCCAGCAGGGGTGGAGATACGCAGTATTTT.